This T cell receptor beta chain was obtained from a study of cytomegalovirus exposure and HLA in healthy donors. The roughly 120-subject validation cohort, separate from the approximately 670-subject first cohort, included the donors. Libraries were prepared by immunoSEQ multiplex PCR; TCRdb keeps only in-frame clonotypes and omits some of them. Of 150,000 to 200,000 clones detected, approximately 84% appear once; the ten largest clones hold 6% to 9%. The CDR3 contains 15 residues. Germline CDR1 reads SNHLY; CDR2 reads FYNNEI. V lost 6 bases, J lost 5 bases, and 19 bases lay in between. Sequences were obtained from PBMCs. The sequence came from a young man in good health and CMV-seropositive. V and J are TRBV2 and TRBJ2-5; the D gene is possibly TRBD2 (5 bases). The DNA of the CDR3 is TGTGCCAGCAGCCTTTCCCTGAGGGCTGGGGAGACCCAGTACTTC. It translates to CASSLSLRAGETQYF. The whole variable domain, filled in from reference TRBV2 and TRBJ2-5, reads EPEVTQTPSHQVTQMGQEVILRCVPISNHLYFYWYRQILGQKVEFLVSFYNNEISEKSEIFDDQFSVERPDGSNFTLKIRSTKLEDSAMYFCASSLSLRAGETQYFGPGTRLLVL.